These T cell receptor beta chains were read from a single sample in a study of vaccination and CD4 T cells after COVID-19. Each CDR3 protein gets one entry after TCRdb re-called the PCR reads with MiXCR. The sample has 2,000 to 3,000 distinct CDR3 sequences, approximately 26% seen once. No antigen has been assigned to these receptors. The sequencing here drew on CD4+ T cells from blood, cultured in vitro, taken after SARS-CoV-2 vaccination. The receptors were gathered from a human donor who had recovered from COVID-19. Both conserved end residues are part of each CDR3. D genes are given only for firm matches. Part of the rows lack a size; the others show once, few, many or a class for expanded clones.

V gene: TRBV20-1; J gene: TRBJ1-1; clone size: NA; D gene: NA; CDR3 protein: CSAREGGTEAFF; CDR3 DNA: TGCAGTGCTAGAGAGGGGGGGACTGAAGCTTTCTTT
V gene: TRBV20-1; J gene: TRBJ2-1; clone size: NA; D gene: NA; CDR3 protein: CSARESYNEQFF; CDR3 DNA: TGCAGTGCTAGAGAATCCTACAATGAGCAGTTCTTC
V gene: TRBV25-1; J gene: TRBJ2-7; clone size: few; D gene: TRBD2; CDR3 protein: CASSPSGGNSVF; CDR3 DNA: TGTGCCAGCAGTCCTAGCGGGGGTAACTCAGTCTTC
V gene: TRBV20-1; J gene: TRBJ1-2; clone size: NA; D gene: TRBD1; CDR3 protein: CSARDDGDRGTIRSGYTF; CDR3 DNA: TGCAGTGCTAGAGATGATGGGGACAGGGGGACTATAAGGAGTGGCTACACCTTC
V gene: TRBV28; J gene: TRBJ1-2; clone size: NA; D gene: TRBD1; CDR3 protein: CASTTGDSRYGYTF; CDR3 DNA: TGTGCCAGCACCACAGGGGACTCCCGCTATGGCTACACCTTC
V gene: TRBV21-1; J gene: TRBJ2-7; clone size: NA; D gene: NA; CDR3 protein: CASSNPFSYEQYF; CDR3 DNA: TGTGCCAGCAGCAACCCCTTCTCCTACGAGCAGTACTTC
V gene: TRBV28; J gene: TRBJ1-1; clone size: medium-sized; D gene: NA; CDR3 protein: CASSLWWGEDTEAFF; CDR3 DNA: TGTGCCAGCAGTTTATGGTGGGGGGAGGACACTGAAGCTTTCTTT
V gene: TRBV5-4; J gene: TRBJ1-5; clone size: NA; D gene: NA; CDR3 protein: CASSLGGERNQPQHF; CDR3 DNA: TGTGCCAGCAGCCTCGGAGGGGAGCGCAATCAGCCCCAGCATTTT
V gene: TRBV25-1; J gene: TRBJ1-5; clone size: NA; D gene: TRBD1; CDR3 protein: CASSGDRVNSNQPQHF; CDR3 DNA: TGTGCCAGCAGTGGGGACAGGGTGAATAGCAATCAGCCCCAGCATTTT
V gene: TRBV7-3; J gene: TRBJ2-3; clone size: few; D gene: NA; CDR3 protein: CASSSQGAGDTQYF; CDR3 DNA: TGTGCCAGCAGCTCACAGGGTGCAGGGGATACGCAGTATTTT
V gene: TRBV2; J gene: TRBJ1-5; clone size: NA; D gene: TRBD1; CDR3 protein: CASSATGTGINQPQHF; CDR3 DNA: TGTGCCAGCAGCGCCACCGGGACAGGAATCAATCAGCCCCAGCATTTT
V gene: TRBV7-3; J gene: TRBJ2-7; clone size: medium-sized; D gene: NA; CDR3 protein: CASSPSPGGAYEQYF; CDR3 DNA: TGTGCCAGCAGCCCATCTCCAGGGGGGGCCTACGAGCAGTACTTC
V gene: TRBV6-1; J gene: TRBJ1-2; clone size: few; D gene: NA; CDR3 protein: CASTGGATLAGVF; CDR3 DNA: TGTGCCAGCACCGGTGGGGCTACACTAGCCGGGGTCTTC
V gene: TRBV7-9; J gene: TRBJ1-2; clone size: NA; D gene: TRBD1; CDR3 protein: CASSLLGQGSNYGYTF; CDR3 DNA: TGTGCCAGCAGCTTATTGGGACAGGGATCTAACTATGGCTACACCTTC
V gene: TRBV6-1; J gene: TRBJ1-1; clone size: NA; D gene: TRBD1; CDR3 protein: CASSVQGALNTEAFF; CDR3 DNA: TGTGCCAGCAGCGTACAGGGGGCCCTGAACACTGAAGCTTTCTTT
V gene: TRBV7-2; J gene: TRBJ1-2; clone size: NA; D gene: TRBD1; CDR3 protein: CASSLDLALRTGSRSYTF; CDR3 DNA: TGTGCCAGCAGCTTAGATCTAGCTCTTAGGACAGGGTCTAGAAGCTACACCTTC
V gene: TRBV20-1; J gene: TRBJ1-1; clone size: NA; D gene: NA; CDR3 protein: CSARDQLGRGAFF; CDR3 DNA: TGCAGTGCTAGAGATCAACTGGGAAGAGGAGCTTTCTTT
V gene: TRBV7-2; J gene: TRBJ2-3; clone size: NA; D gene: TRBD2; CDR3 protein: CASSFPTRLAGGPTTDTQYF; CDR3 DNA: TGTGCCAGCAGCTTCCCGACCAGACTAGCGGGGGGGCCTACGACAGATACGCAGTATTTT
V gene: TRBV4-1; J gene: TRBJ2-7; clone size: few; D gene: NA; CDR3 protein: CASSQEQLIPYEQYF; CDR3 DNA: TGCGCCAGCAGCCAAGAACAGCTTATCCCCTACGAGCAGTACTTC
V gene: TRBV30; J gene: TRBJ2-3; clone size: NA; D gene: NA; CDR3 protein: CAWSVTADTQYF; CDR3 DNA: TGTGCCTGGAGTGTAACGGCAGATACGCAGTATTTT
V gene: TRBV6-5; J gene: TRBJ2-5; clone size: medium-sized; D gene: NA; CDR3 protein: CASSYSRGTETQYF; CDR3 DNA: TGTGCCAGCAGTTACTCGAGGGGCACGGAGACCCAGTACTTC
V gene: TRBV20-1; J gene: TRBJ1-2; clone size: medium-sized; D gene: TRBD1; CDR3 protein: CSARAGGYYGYTF; CDR3 DNA: TGCAGTGCTAGGGCAGGGGGCTACTATGGCTACACCTTC
V gene: TRBV4-1; J gene: TRBJ1-5; clone size: NA; D gene: TRBD1; CDR3 protein: CASSQGGQAYSNQPQHF; CDR3 DNA: TGCGCCAGCAGCCAAGGAGGACAGGCGTACAGCAATCAGCCCCAGCATTTT
V gene: TRBV6-1; J gene: TRBJ1-1; clone size: few; D gene: NA; CDR3 protein: CASSVPGGTEAFF; CDR3 DNA: TGTGCCAGCAGTGTGCCCGGGGGGACTGAAGCTTTCTTT
V gene: TRBV20-1; J gene: TRBJ1-6; clone size: medium-sized; D gene: NA; CDR3 protein: CSARAGHYNSPLHF; CDR3 DNA: TGCAGTGCTAGGGCGGGACACTATAATTCACCCCTCCACTTT
V gene: TRBV20-1; J gene: TRBJ2-6; clone size: NA; D gene: NA; CDR3 protein: CSAIGGANVLTF; CDR3 DNA: TGCAGTGCTATAGGTGGGGCCAACGTCCTGACTTTC
V gene: TRBV7-9; J gene: TRBJ2-7; clone size: medium-sized; D gene: TRBD1; CDR3 protein: CASSLSGGYEQYF; CDR3 DNA: TGTGCCAGCAGCCTCTCAGGGGGCTACGAGCAGTACTTC
V gene: TRBV6-2/TRBV6-3; J gene: TRBJ1-5; clone size: few; D gene: NA; CDR3 protein: CASSYGGQPQHF; CDR3 DNA: TGTGCCAGCAGTTATGGAGGTCAGCCCCAGCATTTT
V gene: TRBV7-8; J gene: TRBJ1-1; clone size: NA; D gene: TRBD1; CDR3 protein: CASSLGQGNTEAFF; CDR3 DNA: TGTGCCAGCAGCTTGGGACAGGGCAACACTGAAGCTTTCTTT
V gene: TRBV7-6; J gene: TRBJ2-5; clone size: few; D gene: NA; CDR3 protein: CASSLPSWRQGSQETQYF; CDR3 DNA: TGTGCCAGCAGCTTGCCCTCCTGGCGGCAGGGTTCACAAGAGACCCAGTACTTC
V gene: TRBV6-5; J gene: TRBJ1-5; clone size: NA; D gene: TRBD1; CDR3 protein: CASSSNRQGANQPQHF; CDR3 DNA: TGTGCCAGCAGTTCAAACCGACAGGGGGCCAATCAGCCCCAGCATTTT
V gene: TRBV7-9; J gene: TRBJ1-2; clone size: few; D gene: TRBD1; CDR3 protein: CASSPTTGQGAKGYTF; CDR3 DNA: TGTGCCAGCAGCCCTACGACCGGACAGGGGGCGAAGGGCTACACCTTC
V gene: TRBV4-2; J gene: TRBJ2-7; clone size: NA; D gene: NA; CDR3 protein: CASSQDMSEYYEQYF; CDR3 DNA: TGTGCCAGCAGCCAAGATATGTCTGAGTACTACGAGCAGTACTTC
V gene: TRBV7-2; J gene: TRBJ2-1; clone size: medium-sized; D gene: NA; CDR3 protein: CASSWGANEQFF; CDR3 DNA: TGTGCCAGCAGCTGGGGAGCCAATGAGCAGTTCTTC
V gene: TRBV10-3; J gene: TRBJ2-5; clone size: few; D gene: NA; CDR3 protein: CAISVGLKETQYF; CDR3 DNA: TGTGCCATCAGTGTCGGGCTCAAAGAGACCCAGTACTTC